These 29 T cell receptor beta chains share one sample of origin, sequenced in a study of T cell repertoires in cytomegalovirus infection. TCRdb processed the reads anew with MiXCR; each CDR3 protein has one entry. The sample holds 750,000 to 950,000 distinct CDR3 sequences; approximately 32% are singletons and the top ten take roughly 13%. No antigen has been identified for these receptors. The sample consisted of cultured CD8+ T cells from PBMCs, taken from culture after CMV antigen stimulation. The receptors come from a human donor in good health (CMV status not recorded). Some clones in this sample may be carry-over from other donors' samples.

In its sample, this clonotype was seen once. V usage is TRBV28 and J usage is TRBJ1-4; 7 bases map to TRBD1. The germline CDR1 and CDR2 sequences are MDHEN and SYDVKM. V shed 4 bases, J shed 4 bases, and the junction held 9 bases outside the gene matches. The CDR3 runs to 16 residues. Here the CDR3 reads CASSSESTGNNEKLFF. As DNA, the CDR3 is TGTGCCAGCAGTTCTGAATCGACAGGGAATAATGAAAAACTGTTTTTT.

This clonotype has ten or more counts. The chain employs TRBV7-6 and TRBJ2-1, with 8 bases that match TRBD2. The germline CDR1 and CDR2 sequences are SGHVS and FNYEAQ. The CDR3 is made up of 14 amino acids. The junction had 11 bases not matched to a gene; V was cut back by 6 bases and J by 10 bases. Written as DNA, the CDR3 is TGTGCCAGCAGGACGGGGGGGCCAACGTTCGAGCAGTTCTTC. Its protein is CASRTGGPTFEQFF. Looking up the rest from reference TRBV7-6 and TRBJ2-1 gives the full variable domain: GAGVSQSPRYKVTKRGQDVALRCDPISGHVSLYWYRQALGQGPEFLTYFNYEAQQDKSGLPNDRFSAERPEGSISTLTIQRTEQRDSAMYRCASRTGGPTFEQFFGPGTRLTVL.

The chain uses TRBV20-1 and TRBJ2-1, with 12 positions matching TRBD2. J gave up 8 bases and V 3 bases, and 11 bases lay outside the gene matches. Germline loops: CDR1 DFQATT, CDR2 SNEGSKA (reference sequence). This CDR3 is built from 16 residues. The CDR3 region is CSARASGGAGLYEQFF. In DNA, the CDR3 is TGCAGTGCTAGGGCTAGCGGGGGGGCAGGGTTATATGAGCAGTTCTTC.

This clonotype was detected many times. The chain is built from TRBV4-1 and TRBJ1-2; D remains ambiguous. Germline loops: CDR1 MGHRA, CDR2 YSYEKL. Trimming stripped 1 base from V and 0 bases from J, with 12 bases between. The CDR3 is made up of 16 amino acids. CDR3 sequence: CASSQGAYDPNYGYTF. CDR3 coding DNA: TGCGCCAGCAGCCAAGGGGCCTACGATCCTAACTATGGCTACACCTTC.

V gene TRBV15 combines with J gene TRBJ2-3; D call uncertain. V was clipped by 6 bases and J by 1 base, with 8 bases between them. There are 13 residues in the CDR3. Germline CDR1 is LNHNV and CDR2 is YYDKDF (reference sequence). The CDR3, as DNA: TGTGCCACCAGGGCGACGGGCACAGATACGCAGTATTTT. It translates to CATRATGTDTQYF.

The chain's CDR3 is CSARKRYESYEQYF. In nucleotides, the CDR3 is TGCAGTGCTAGGAAACGCTACGAATCCTACGAGCAGTACTTC. This chain links TRBV20-1 with TRBJ2-7; D gene unclear. Germline assignment: CDR1 DFQATT and CDR2 SNEGSKA (reference sequence). The CDR3 covers 14 residues. Trimming stripped 3 bases from V and 1 base from J, with 13 bases between.

This clonotype was observed at least ten times. This chain uses TRBV7-9 with TRBJ1-2, with 9 bases identical to TRBD1. The length of the CDR3 is 14 residues. Germline assignment: CDR1 SEHNR and CDR2 FQNEAQ (reference sequence). J was trimmed by 8 bases and V by 2 bases; bases with no gene match: 6. This chain's CDR3 is CASSLLTGGYGYTF. The CDR3, as DNA: TGTGCCAGCAGCTTATTGACAGGGGGTTACGGCTACACCTTC.

The chain recombines TRBV7-6 with TRBJ2-1, with 9 bases identical to TRBD2. The CDR3 is 14 residues long. V gave up 6 bases and J gave up 8 bases; unmatched junction bases: 8. CDR1 SGHVS and CDR2 FNYEAQ come from the germline V gene. The CDR3 region has the DNA TGTGCCAGCAGACGCGGGGGGGCCATGGATGAGCAGTTCTTC. It specifies CASRRGGAMDEQFF.

This clonotype has a handful of counts. J is TRBJ2-7 and V is TRBV6-6, with D possibly matching TRBD2 (6 bases). The ends were cut back, 0 bases at V and 2 bases at J, with 17 bases in the middle. Germline CDR1 MNHNY, CDR2 SVGAGI (reference sequence). The CDR3 has 17 amino acids. The DNA for the CDR3 is TGTGCCAGCAGTTACTCGGAGGTGCGGGGTAACCCCTACGAGCAGTACTTC. This encodes CASSYSEVRGNPYEQYF.

This clonotype was detected ten times or more. CDR3 sequence: CASTSRGLAGYNEQFF. CDR3 sequence (DNA): TGTGCCAGCACCTCTAGGGGACTAGCGGGTTACAATGAGCAGTTCTTC. The rearrangement uses TRBV7-8 and TRBJ2-1; 12 bases are a match to TRBD2. Losses at the gene ends were 7 bases for V and 4 bases for J; bases not matched to a gene: 8. CDR3 length equals 16 residues. Germline V CDR1 and CDR2: SGHVS, FQNEAQ.

This clonotype was detected only a few times. This chain connects TRBV6-1 to TRBJ2-7, with D uncertain. Germline CDR1 MNHNS, CDR2 SASEGT. With 2 bases removed from V and 4 bases from J, the gap between germline ends came to 12 bases. This CDR3 region has 14 residues. The DNA for the CDR3 is TGTGCCAGCAGTGAAATTTTTGGGGAATACGAGCAGTACGTC. It codes for CASSEIFGEYEQYV.

V usage is TRBV7-9 and J usage is TRBJ2-3; 10 nucleotides match TRBD1. The V segment lost 8 bases and the J segment 6 bases; nucleotides outside the gene matches: 11. The CDR3 spans 15 residues. Germline V gene lookup returns CDR1 SEHNR and CDR2 FQNEAQ (reference sequence). CDR3: CASGFWDRGRDTQYF. As DNA, the CDR3 is TGTGCCAGCGGTTTTTGGGACAGGGGAAGGGATACGCAGTATTTT.

This chain links TRBV25-1 with TRBJ2-7, with D possibly matching TRBD1 (5 bases). The CDR3 covers 11 residues. Looked up from germline, CDR1 is MGHDK and CDR2 is SYGVNS. The V and J ends lost 6 bases and 4 bases respectively, with 7 bases between them. The DNA for the CDR3 is TGTGCCAGCAGGCAGGGTTACGAGCAGTACGTC. Translated, it gives CASRQGYEQYV.

The rearrangement joins TRBV5-1 to TRBJ2-1; D unclear. The V end was cut by 4 bases, the J end by 3 bases, with 11 bases between. Per germline, CDR1 SGHRS and CDR2 YFSETQ. This CDR3 is 14 amino acids long. CDR3 protein: CASSAGDIYNEQFF. The CDR3, as DNA: TGCGCCAGCAGCGCAGGAGACATCTACAATGAGCAGTTCTTC.

The chain's CDR3 is CAISETLGLAHTDTQYF. The CDR3 nucleotides read TGTGCCATCAGTGAAACCCTGGGACTAGCGCACACAGATACGCAGTATTTT. The chain is built from TRBV10-3 and TRBJ2-3, with 10 bases that match TRBD2. CDR1 and CDR2 from the germline V gene are ENHRY and SYGVKD. The CDR3 covers 17 residues. J gave up 2 bases and V 3 bases, and 8 bases lay outside the gene matches.

The chain joins TRBV28 to TRBJ2-7; D possibly matches TRBD1 or TRBD2 (5 bases each). Germline assignment: CDR1 MDHEN and CDR2 SYDVKM. The CDR3 loop spans 14 amino acids. V was pared by 6 bases and J by 5 bases, with 17 bases between. This CDR3 reads CASRPSQGPHEQYV. The CDR3 DNA is TGTGCCAGCAGACCGTCCCAGGGACCCCACGAGCAGTACGTC.

The J gene is TRBJ1-6, the V gene TRBV7-9; D gene unclear. Germline V gene data show CDR1 as SEHNR and CDR2 as FQNEAQ (reference sequence). V lost 1 base and J lost 5, with 6 bases in between. The CDR3 runs to 14 residues. The CDR3 nucleotides read TGTGCCAGCAGCTTAGTCGGGAATAATTCACCCCTCCACTTT. Amino acids: CASSLVGNNSPLHF. The complete variable domain, with remaining parts taken from reference TRBV7-9 and TRBJ1-6, reads DTGVSQNPRHKITKRGQNVTFRCDPISEHNRLYWYRQTLGQGPEFLTYFQNEAQLEKSRLLSDRFSAERPKGSFSTLEIQRTEQGDSAMYLCASSLVGNNSPLHFGNGTRLTVT.

This clonotype was counted only a few times. CDR3 region: CASSSWTGRNEKLFF. The DNA for the CDR3 is TGTGCCAGCAGCTCATGGACAGGTCGAAATGAAAAACTGTTTTTT. The chain recombines TRBV11-2 with TRBJ1-4; TRBD1 matches at 7 bases. Looked up from germline, CDR1 is SGHAT and CDR2 is FQNNGV. With V trimmed by 4 bases and J by 5 bases, 7 bases remained unmatched. This CDR3 comprises 15 residues.

The J gene is TRBJ2-3, the V gene TRBV7-9; 11 nucleotides agree with TRBD2. Germline values: CDR1 SEHNR, CDR2 FQNEAQ (reference sequence). V lost 4 bases and J lost 1; bases outside the gene matches: 4. CDR3 length: 16 residues. The CDR3 region has the DNA TGTGCCAGCAGCTATCCTAGCGGGGGGCGCACAGATACGCAGTATTTT. Residues: CASSYPSGGRTDTQYF.

The chain uses TRBV12-3 or TRBV12-4 and TRBJ1-2, with 9 positions matching TRBD1. This CDR3 has 14 amino acids. Germline trimming cut 5 bases from V and 13 bases from J; bases unmatched to any gene: 14. DNA of the CDR3: TGTGCCAGCAGTATCGACAGGGGGTTCATATCAGTCACCTTC. Translation: CASSIDRGFISVTF.

The chain links TRBV27 to TRBJ2-1; perhaps D is TRBD1 or TRBD2 (5 bases each). Germline V gives CDR1 MNHEY, CDR2 SMNVEV (reference sequence). Trimming removed 2 bases from V and 4 bases from J, with 12 bases in between. The CDR3 length is 15 residues. The CDR3 region is CASSLGMGVYNEQFF. The CDR3, as DNA: TGTGCCAGCAGTTTAGGGATGGGGGTTTACAATGAGCAGTTCTTC.

The count of this clonotype is one. An end of the junction differs from the germline gene, which may be a read error. CDR3 nucleotides: TGCGCCAGCAGTCAAGTTCCCCGGGCCAAAAGCATTCAGTACTTC. Translating gives CASSQVPRAKSIQYF. The chain recombines TRBV23-1 with TRBJ2-4; D is ambiguous. TRBV23-1 is classed as an ORF, of uncertain function. The length of the CDR3 is 15 residues.

The gene calls are TRBV4-1 and TRBJ2-2; TRBD1 matches 9 bases. From germline, CDR1 is MGHRA and CDR2 YSYEKL. J was trimmed by 9 bases and V by 0 bases; bases with no gene match: 2. This CDR3 spans 14 amino acids. Here the CDR3 reads CASSQEGQGWELFF. As DNA, the CDR3 is TGCGCCAGCAGCCAAGAGGGACAGGGATGGGAGCTGTTTTTT.

The rearrangement joins TRBV28 to TRBJ2-1, with 15 bases lining up with TRBD2. Germline trimming cut 6 bases from V and 12 bases from J; bases unmatched to any gene: 12. The CDR3 contains 16 residues. Germline V lookup: CDR1 MDHEN, CDR2 SYDVKM. In DNA, the CDR3 is TGTGCCAGCAGCACCCAGGGACTAGCGGGGGGCGCTGGGCAGTTCTTC. Its translation: CASSTQGLAGGAGQFF.

The J gene is TRBJ2-1, the V gene TRBV24-1, with D possibly TRBD2 on 6 matching bases. With 5 bases removed from V and 2 bases from J, the gap between germline ends came to 9 bases. The CDR3 consists of 14 residues. CDR1 and CDR2 (germline): KGHDR, SFDVKD. The CDR3 region is CATSGGMAYNEQFF. The DNA for the CDR3 is TGTGCCACCAGTGGCGGGATGGCCTACAATGAGCAGTTCTTC.

A note on this clonotype: With a much larger clone just one base away, this may be a read error. V usage is TRBV6-5 and J usage is TRBJ1-5; D is unresolved. CDR3 size: 15 residues. Per the germline V gene, CDR1 is MNHEY and CDR2 is SVGAGI. Trimming stripped 0 bases from V and 2 bases from J, with 8 bases between. The DNA of the CDR3 is TGTGCCAGCAGTTACTCGCGTAGGGGCAATCAGCCCCAGCATTTT. Translating gives CASSYSRRGNQPQHF.

There are many counts of this clonotype. The CDR3 loop reads CASSRSVGGQTTDTQYF. DNA of the CDR3: TGTGCCAGCAGCCGATCGGTAGGGGGACAGACCACAGATACGCAGTATTTT. The V call is TRBV7-9, the J call TRBJ2-3; 7 nucleotides line up with TRBD1. Looked up from germline, CDR1 is SEHNR and CDR2 is FQNEAQ (reference sequence). Trimming took 5 bases from V and 2 from J; bases not matched to a gene: 13. The CDR3 covers 17 residues.

Many counts were recorded for this clonotype. The rearrangement uses TRBV7-8 and TRBJ2-5; the D call may be TRBD1 or TRBD2 (5 bases each). Germline lookup yields CDR1 SGHVS and CDR2 FQNEAQ. V gave up 1 base and J gave up 2 bases, with 17 bases separating them. The CDR3 totals 17 residues. The CDR3 bases are TGTGCCAGCAGCTTAGGGTCAGGGTCGGGAAAACAAGAGACCCAGTACTTC. The encoded protein is CASSLGSGSGKQETQYF.

This clonotype was seen only a few times. The chain employs TRBV10-3 and TRBJ2-7, with unresolved D. Germline V gene data show CDR1 as ENHRY and CDR2 as SYGVKD. There are 15 residues in the CDR3. The ends were cut back, 4 bases at V and 0 bases at J, with 13 bases in the middle. This CDR3 is CAISAPATSSYEQYF. The CDR3, as DNA: TGTGCCATCAGTGCCCCAGCGACCAGCTCCTACGAGCAGTACTTC.